This T cell receptor (beta chain) was identified during a study of early T cells in non-severe SARS-CoV-2 infection. Across the study: The study sequenced bulk RNA from unsorted whole blood, with chains unpaired.

This clonotype was seen a handful of times. The CDR3 totals 16 residues. Germline loops: CDR1 SGHKS, CDR2 YYEKEE (reference sequence). V gave up 1 base and J gave up 4 bases, with 12 bases separating them. TCRdb re-called the 5' RACE reads through MiXCR, storing one row per CDR3 protein. The table includes about 34,000 distinct CDR3 sequences, approximately 6% detected once. The source of this sequence is an adult who was a healthcare worker with PCR-confirmed SARS-CoV-2 infection or an uninfected control (not recorded which). Specimen: whole blood. The genes are TRBV5-5 and TRBJ2-6; D gene ambiguous. The CDR3 DNA sequence: TGTGCCAGCAGCTTGAGGACCCCTAACGGGGCCAACGTCCTGACTTTC. Its protein is CASSLRTPNGANVLTF.